The sequence of this T cell receptor (beta chain) was determined in a study of T cell responses to AZD1222 COVID-19 vaccine. Study observations and caveats: A reported finding is that nearly half of spike-specific TCRs target unmutated variant regions. Spike-wide vaccine-associated CD4 TCRs dominated at 160-218 and 743-854. Donors were largely white British and mainly female; clonal diversity was possibly underestimated. Following two doses of AZD1222, Spike-specific TCR breadth and depth rose.

The method was immunoSEQ multiplex PCR; TCRdb's version includes in-frame clones alone and lacks a portion of them. The sample shows roughly 150,000 clones, under 95% of them seen only once. To note about this clone: Its matching antigen is unknown.

The CDR3 is 13 amino acids. The V end lost 1 base, the J end lost 4 bases, and 7 bases lay between the germline ends. The germline V gene encodes CDR1 SGHDN and CDR2 FVKESK. The J gene is TRBJ2-5, the V gene TRBV14; D remains unclear. The clonotype comes from an adult in good health. The sequencing used peripheral blood, collected on day 0 of AZD1222 vaccination. The CDR3 loop is CASSQGSRETQYF. The CDR3 DNA is TGTGCCAGCAGCCAAGGGTCGAGAGAGACCCAGTACTTC.